This TCR beta chain was profiled in a study of graft-versus-host responses after intestinal transplantation. Study overall: Once they had received anti-thymocyte globulin induction, all recipients took tacrolimus and steroids for approximately 3 years.

Sequencing used immunoSEQ multiplex PCR; TCRdb keeps in-frame clones, though not all of them. The table lists tens of thousands of clones, approximately 92% of them singletons, with over 4.5% in the top ten. Trimming shortened V by 2 bases and J by 6 bases, and 14 bases separated the two germline ends. The CDR3 consists of 14 residues. Germline values: CDR1 MNHNS, CDR2 SASEGT. Study conclusions and caveats: Researchers found GvH clones in recipient marrow, and some showed up first in ileum or blood. Across patients carrying graft-donor T cell macrochimerism, allografts held high graft-versus-host to host-versus-graft clonal ratios.

Details on this clone: The antigen remains undetermined.

Here the sequenced sample was PBMCs, taken around 800 days after a first intestinal transplant, on the day of a second. The gene calls are TRBV6-1 and TRBJ2-7, with D tentatively TRBD1 (6 bases). The source of this sequence is a human patient who received an intestinal transplant, so some T cells may come from the graft donor. For the CDR3, the DNA is TGTGCCAGCAGTGAATTCAGGGGAATCGGCGAGCAGTACTTC. Amino acids: CASSEFRGIGEQYF.